Shown below are 10 T cell receptor beta chains from a single sample sequenced in a study of cytomegalovirus exposure and HLA in healthy donors. The PCR employed 60 Vbeta primers together with 13 Jbeta primers. Clones were read by immunoSEQ multiplex PCR, and TCRdb kept only the in-frame ones, dropping some. The repertoire consists of under 100,000 clones, with around two thirds occurring once and the leading ten covering 4.5% to 7%. The sequencing input was PBMCs. These TCRs come from a woman in her twenties or thirties in good health and CMV-seropositive.

V gene TRBV6-5 combines with J gene TRBJ1-1, with TRBD1 as a possible D gene (5 bases). The V end was cut by 8 bases, the J end by 4 bases, with 17 bases between. The CDR3 is 14 amino acids. Germline V lookup: CDR1 MNHEY, CDR2 SVGAGI. The CDR3 reads CASVYRRESTEAFF. The DNA for the CDR3 is TGTGCCAGCGTCTACAGGAGGGAAAGCACTGAAGCTTTCTTT.

V gene TRBV6-1 combines with J gene TRBJ1-2; TRBD1 agrees at 9 bases. CDR1 is MNHNS and CDR2 is SASEGT in the germline V gene. The CDR3 loop spans 13 amino acids. After removal of 6 bases from V and 9 bases from J, the junction contained 8 bases not matched to a gene. The CDR3 bases are TGTGCCAGCAGACCGGGACAGGGTTATAGCTACACCTTC. Its translation: CASRPGQGYSYTF.

There are a few counts of this clone. This chain links TRBV30 with TRBJ2-3; 10 bases align to TRBD2. CDR3 size: 12 residues. Germline lookup yields CDR1 GTSNPN and CDR2 SVGIG (reference sequence). Losses at the gene ends were 8 bases for V and 9 bases for J; bases not matched to a gene: 8. CDR3 amino acids: CAGSGGATTQYF. The CDR3 region has the DNA TGTGCCGGAAGCGGGGGGGCCACCACGCAGTATTTT.

The chain combines TRBV7-8 with TRBJ2-7, with D maybe TRBD1 (5 bases). V was shortened by 3 bases and J by 1 base, with 13 bases between the two germline ends. The CDR3 covers 15 residues. The germline V gene encodes CDR1 SGHVS and CDR2 FQNEAQ. The chain's CDR3 is CASSFSGFGSYEQYF. The CDR3 coding sequence is TGTGCCAGCAGCTTTTCAGGGTTTGGATCCTACGAGCAGTACTTC.

The chain carries TRBV18 and TRBJ2-3; 8 bases are a match to TRBD1. CDR3 length equals 16 residues. Germline lookup yields CDR1 KGHSH and CDR2 LQKENI. The V gene end was trimmed by 4 bases and the J gene end by 2 bases; junction bases not matched to a gene: 8. The CDR3 nucleotides are TGTGCCAGCTCACTGGCTACAGGGGGATCCACAGATACGCAGTATTTT. It codes for CASSLATGGSTDTQYF.

The V call is TRBV7-9, the J call TRBJ2-7, with D unclear. In germline, CDR1 is SEHNR, CDR2 FQNEAQ (reference sequence). V dropped 4 bases and J dropped 0 bases, with 13 bases sitting between them. CDR3 size: 15 residues. In DNA, the CDR3 is TGTGCCAGCAGCTCTCTTAGTGAAAACTCCTACGAGCAGTACTTC. This translates into CASSSLSENSYEQYF.

The genes are TRBV7-3 and TRBJ1-2; 7 nucleotides line up with TRBD1. V dropped 4 bases and J dropped 7; count of bases not matched to a gene: 12. CDR1 is SGHTA, CDR2 FQGTGA, per germline. The CDR3 loop spans 15 amino acids. CDR3 region: CASSSPEEGASGYTF. Written as DNA, the CDR3 is TGTGCCAGCAGCTCCCCGGAGGAGGGGGCCTCTGGCTACACCTTC.

The chain has TRBV30 and TRBJ2-1; D might be TRBD2 (6 bases). From germline, CDR1 is GTSNPN and CDR2 SVGIG (reference sequence). The CDR3 sequence is 15 residues long. The V end lost 5 bases, the J end lost 9 bases, and 23 bases lay between the germline ends. CDR3 DNA sequence: TGTGCCTGGGATACCGGGACTCGAGTCCGGAGTGAGCAGTTCTTC. It is translated as CAWDTGTRVRSEQFF. Complete variable domain (other parts from reference TRBV30 and TRBJ2-1): SQTIHQWPATLVQPVGSPLSLECTVEGTSNPNLYWYRQAAGRGLQLLFYSVGIGQISSEVPQNLSASRPQDRQFILSSKKLLLSDSGFYLCAWDTGTRVRSEQFFGPGTRLTVL.

This clone showed up just once. This chain connects TRBV11-3 to TRBJ2-3, with 10 bases that match TRBD2. This CDR3 has 18 amino acids. The ends lost 3 bases at V and 5 bases at J; junction bases unmatched: 14. The germline gives CDR1 SGHNT, CDR2 YENEEA. The CDR3 loop reads CASSLGLGLAGAQDTQYF. The CDR3 coding sequence is TGTGCCAGCAGCTTGGGCCTCGGGCTAGCGGGGGCGCAAGATACGCAGTATTTT.

This clone has a handful of counts. V gene TRBV6-1 combines with J gene TRBJ1-1; D remains ambiguous. The ends were cut back, 1 base at V and 2 bases at J, with 5 bases in the middle. CDR1 is MNHNS and CDR2 is SASEGT in the germline V gene. CDR3 length equals 13 residues. The DNA of the CDR3 is TGTGCCAGCAGTGAAGGGGCTAACACTGAAGCTTTCTTT. Translated: CASSEGANTEAFF.